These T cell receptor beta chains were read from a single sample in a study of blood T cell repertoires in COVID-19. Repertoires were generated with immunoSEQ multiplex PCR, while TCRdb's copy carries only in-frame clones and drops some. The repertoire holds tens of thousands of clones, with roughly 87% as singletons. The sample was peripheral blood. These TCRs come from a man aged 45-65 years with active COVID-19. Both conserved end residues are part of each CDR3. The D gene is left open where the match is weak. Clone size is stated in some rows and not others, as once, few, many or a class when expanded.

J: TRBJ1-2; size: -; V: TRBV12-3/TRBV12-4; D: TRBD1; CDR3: CASQRTGSYGYTF; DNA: TGTGCCAGCCAGCGGACAGGTAGCTATGGCTACACCTTC
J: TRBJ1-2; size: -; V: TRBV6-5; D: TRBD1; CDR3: CASSRQGYGYTF; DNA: TGTGCCAGCAGTAGACAGGGCTATGGCTACACCTTC
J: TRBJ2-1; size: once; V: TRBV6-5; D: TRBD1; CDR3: CASSLDRAPYNEQFF; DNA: TGTGCCAGCAGCCTGGACAGGGCCCCCTACAATGAGCAGTTCTTC
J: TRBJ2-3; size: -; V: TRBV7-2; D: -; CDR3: CASSPEREDTQYF; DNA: TGTGCCAGCAGCCCCGAGAGGGAAGATACGCAGTATTTT
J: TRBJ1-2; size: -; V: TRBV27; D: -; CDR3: CASGFPGVGGYTF; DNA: TGTGCCAGCGGATTTCCAGGGGTAGGTGGCTACACCTTC
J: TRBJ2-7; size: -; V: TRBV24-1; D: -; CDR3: CATSDPGREQYF; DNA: TGTGCCACCAGTGATCCGGGTCGCGAGCAGTACTTC
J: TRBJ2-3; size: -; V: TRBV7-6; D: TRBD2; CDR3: CASSIGGGTTDTQYF; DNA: TGTGCCAGCAGCATCGGCGGGGGGACCACAGATACGCAGTATTTT
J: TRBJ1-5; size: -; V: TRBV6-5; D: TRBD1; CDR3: CASSPDRVNQPQHF; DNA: TGTGCCAGCAGTCCGGACAGGGTCAATCAGCCCCAGCATTTT
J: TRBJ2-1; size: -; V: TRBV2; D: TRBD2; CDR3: CASSDLSSGGANEQFF; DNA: TGTGCCAGCAGTGATTTGAGTAGCGGGGGGGCTAATGAGCAGTTCTTC
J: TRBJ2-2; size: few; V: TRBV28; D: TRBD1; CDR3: CASRDRGRGNTGELFF; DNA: TGTGCCAGCAGGGACAGGGGGCGTGGGAACACCGGGGAGCTGTTTTTT
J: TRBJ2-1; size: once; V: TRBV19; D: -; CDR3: CASSRVAGPNNEQFF; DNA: TGTGCCAGTAGTCGGGTGGCGGGCCCCAACAATGAGCAGTTCTTC
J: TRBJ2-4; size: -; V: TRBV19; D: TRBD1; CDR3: CASSKRQGTGWNIQYF; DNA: TGTGCCAGTAGTAAAAGACAGGGAACCGGTTGGAACATTCAGTACTTC
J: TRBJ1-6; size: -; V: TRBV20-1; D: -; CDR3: CSARGGVTYNSPLHF; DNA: TGCAGTGCTCGTGGGGGGGTGACCTATAATTCACCCCTCCACTTT
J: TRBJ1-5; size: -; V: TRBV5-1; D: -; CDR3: CASSLEQGVYPQHF; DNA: TGCGCCAGCAGCTTGGAACAGGGTGTTTATCCCCAGCATTTT
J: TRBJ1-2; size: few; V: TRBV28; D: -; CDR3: CASRRRLGNYGYTF; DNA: TGTGCCAGCCGTAGGCGACTAGGGAACTATGGCTACACCTTC
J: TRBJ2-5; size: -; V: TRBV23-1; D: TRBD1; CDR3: CASRDRGETQYF; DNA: TGCGCCAGCAGGGACAGGGGGGAGACCCAGTACTTC
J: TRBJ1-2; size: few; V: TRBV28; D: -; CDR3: CASSLDRNYGYTF; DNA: TGTGCCAGCAGTCTAGACAGGAACTATGGCTACACCTTC
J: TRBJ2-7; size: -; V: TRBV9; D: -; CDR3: CASSGGNLNYEQYF; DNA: TGTGCCAGCAGCGGCGGAAACTTGAACTACGAGCAGTACTTC
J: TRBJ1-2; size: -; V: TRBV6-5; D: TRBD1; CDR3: CASSYFRGGGHYGYTF; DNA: TGTGCCAGCAGTTACTTTCGAGGAGGGGGCCACTATGGCTACACCTTC
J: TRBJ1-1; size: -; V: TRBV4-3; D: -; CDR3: CASSQDPNRWSSAFF; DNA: TGCGCCAGCAGCCAAGATCCGAACAGGTGGTCTTCAGCTTTCTTT
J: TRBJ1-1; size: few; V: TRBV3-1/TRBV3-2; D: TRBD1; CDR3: CASSLGTGEAEAFF; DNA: TGTGCCAGCAGCCTTGGGACAGGGGAGGCTGAAGCTTTCTTT
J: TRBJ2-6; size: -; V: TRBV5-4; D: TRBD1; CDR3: CASSDRGQFSGANVLTF; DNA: TGTGCCAGCAGCGACAGGGGGCAATTTTCTGGGGCCAACGTCCTGACTTTC
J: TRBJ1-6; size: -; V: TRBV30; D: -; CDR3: CAWSPGYNSPLHF; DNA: TGTGCCTGGAGTCCCGGGTATAATTCACCCCTCCACTTT
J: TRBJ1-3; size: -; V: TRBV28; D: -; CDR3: CASSFLRLGLTSGNTIYF; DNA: TGTGCCAGCAGTTTTCTCCGTCTGGGCTTAACCTCTGGAAACACCATATATTTT
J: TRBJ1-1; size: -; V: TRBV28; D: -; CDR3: CASSLKGFMNTEAFF; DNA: TGTGCCAGCAGTTTGAAGGGGTTTATGAACACTGAAGCTTTCTTT
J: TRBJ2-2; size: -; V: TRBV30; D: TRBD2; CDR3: CAWSGAGRGELFF; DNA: TGTGCCTGGAGTGGAGCGGGACGCGGGGAGCTGTTTTTT
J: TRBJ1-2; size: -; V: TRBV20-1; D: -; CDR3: CSASDSYGYTF; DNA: TGCAGTGCTAGCGACTCTTATGGCTACACCTTC
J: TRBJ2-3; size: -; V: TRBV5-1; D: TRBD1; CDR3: CASLRTGGPADTQYF; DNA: TGCGCCAGCCTTAGGACAGGGGGCCCCGCAGATACGCAGTATTTT
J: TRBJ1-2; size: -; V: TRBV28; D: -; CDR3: CASSLSGGKYGYTF; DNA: TGTGCCAGCAGTTTATCCGGGGGGAAGTATGGCTACACCTTC
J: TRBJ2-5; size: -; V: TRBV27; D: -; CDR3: CASSFPGETQYF; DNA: TGTGCCAGCAGTTTCCCGGGAGAGACCCAGTACTTC
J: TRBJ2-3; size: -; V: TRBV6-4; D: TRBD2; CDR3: CASSRLSGSGRDTQYF; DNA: TGTGCCAGCAGTAGACTAAGCGGGTCCGGGAGGGATACGCAGTATTTT
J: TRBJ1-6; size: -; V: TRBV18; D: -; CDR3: CASSPQGYNSPLHF; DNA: TGTGCCAGCTCACCTCAGGGGTATAATTCACCCCTCCACTTT